These 27 T cell receptor beta chains came from one sample sequenced in a study of cytomegalovirus exposure and HLA in healthy donors (dated by TCRdb to between 2016 and 2019). Library method: the immunoSEQ multiplex PCR assay. A mixture of 60 forward primers for TCR Vbeta segments and 13 reverse primers for TCR Jbeta segments was used in the multiplex PCR. Not all clones reach the TCRdb copy of this immuneACCESS table, which keeps in-frame sequences only. Checked studies attribute under half of the gap to unresolved V genes and leave the rest unexplained. For this sample there are approximately 80,000 clones; 72% appear just once. Of the sample, approximately 12% falls within the top ten clones. What was sequenced was PBMCs. The receptors come from a woman aged 40 to 50 in good health and CMV-seropositive.

This chain uses TRBV6-5 with TRBJ2-5, with 7 nucleotides matching TRBD2. Germline values: CDR1 MNHEY, CDR2 SVGAGI. This CDR3 spans 13 amino acids. V lost 8 bases and J lost 4; bases outside the gene matches: 7. The CDR3 DNA follows: TGTGCCAGCCGTCCGGCGGGAGTAGAGACCCAGTACTTC. Amino acids: CASRPAGVETQYF.

This chain's CDR3 is CASSEQESYEQYF. CDR3 bases: TGTGCCAGCAGTGAACAGGAAAGTTACGAGCAGTACTTC. The chain combines TRBV6-1 with TRBJ2-7; D remains unclear. The CDR3 loop spans 13 amino acids. Germline CDR1 is MNHNS and CDR2 is SASEGT. V was cut by 2 bases and J by 4 bases, with 9 bases left in between.

V gene TRBV5-1 combines with J gene TRBJ2-1; 8 bases agree with TRBD1. The CDR3 has 15 amino acids. Germline V gives CDR1 SGHRS, CDR2 YFSETQ. With V trimmed by 5 bases and J by 2 bases, 6 bases remained unmatched. The CDR3 region is CASSYRTGPYNEQFF. The CDR3 nucleotides read TGCGCCAGCAGTTACAGGACAGGGCCCTACAATGAGCAGTTCTTC.

This chain connects TRBV4-2 to TRBJ2-7; D may be TRBD1 (6 bases). This CDR3 comprises 15 residues. Germline V gene lookup returns CDR1 LGHNA and CDR2 YNFKEQ. V lost 0 bases and J lost 5, with 14 bases in between. CDR3 amino acids: CASSQDLSGEHEQYF. CDR3 bases: TGTGCCAGCAGCCAAGATCTGTCAGGGGAACACGAGCAGTACTTC.

J is TRBJ1-2 and V is TRBV6-5; D gene unclear. This CDR3 is 15 amino acids long. V was shortened by 0 bases and J by 5 bases, with 13 bases between the two germline ends. Germline CDR1 is MNHEY and CDR2 is SVGAGI. Here the CDR3 reads CASSYSGGVGYGYTF. CDR3 DNA sequence: TGTGCCAGCAGTTACTCCGGCGGGGTAGGGTATGGCTACACCTTC.

This clone was counted only a few times. V and J are TRBV6-5 and TRBJ2-5; D is ambiguous. The CDR3 covers 13 residues. V lost 2 bases and J lost 4, with 8 bases in between. Germline lookup yields CDR1 MNHEY and CDR2 SVGAGI. The CDR3, as DNA: TGTGCCAGCAGTTACGAACCCAGAGAGACCCAGTACTTC. Protein: CASSYEPRETQYF.

CDR3 sequence: CSVTQGAEDTEAFF. The CDR3 nucleotides are TGCAGCGTTACCCAGGGGGCGGAGGACACTGAAGCTTTCTTT. The chain joins TRBV29-1 to TRBJ1-1; 8 positions match TRBD1. The germline V gene has CDR1 SQVTM and CDR2 ANQGSEA. The V segment lost 5 bases and the J segment 3 bases; nucleotides outside the gene matches: 8. This CDR3 spans 14 amino acids. The full variable domain, its missing parts supplied by reference TRBV29-1 and TRBJ1-1, is SAVISQKPSRDICQRGTSLTIQCQVDSQVTMMFWYRQQPGQSLTLIATANQGSEATYESGFVIDKFPISRPNLTFSTLTVSNMSPEDSSIYLCSVTQGAEDTEAFFGQGTRLTVV.

The V and J genes are TRBV7-6 and TRBJ1-1, with D hard to call. The CDR3 spans 14 residues. Germline loops: CDR1 SGHVS, CDR2 FNYEAQ. Trimming pared 5 bases from V and 5 bases from J, leaving 15 bases between. CDR3: CASSPTPGYTEAFF. CDR3 bases: TGTGCCAGCAGCCCGACTCCCGGGTATACTGAAGCTTTCTTT.

V and J are TRBV15 and TRBJ2-7; TRBD1 is a possible D gene (6 bases). V was shortened by 2 bases and J by 2 bases, with 16 bases between the two germline ends. Germline V CDR1 and CDR2: LNHNV, YYDKDF (reference sequence). CDR3 size: 16 residues. CDR3 sequence reads: CATSRLQGVTAYEQYF. In nucleotides, the CDR3 is TGTGCCACCAGCAGACTACAGGGCGTGACTGCCTACGAGCAGTACTTC.

This clone was observed a handful of times. The chain combines TRBV21-1 with TRBJ2-4; the table names TRBD1, a call not compared with the DNA. TRBV21-1 is deemed a pseudogene. The CDR3 spans 22 residues. CDR3: CASTNPPTRQGQNIIAKNIQYF. The CDR3 DNA is TGTGCCAGCACCAATCCGCCTACAAGACAGGGGCAAAACATCATAGCCAAAAACATTCAGTACTTC.

The V call is TRBV28, the J call TRBJ1-5, with 8 bases fitting TRBD1. V lost 1 base to trimming and J lost 2 bases; unmatched junction nucleotides: 4. The CDR3 runs 16 residues. CDR1 MDHEN and CDR2 SYDVKM come from the germline V gene. The CDR3 loop reads CASSLFPGQGNQPQHF. CDR3 nucleotide sequence: TGTGCCAGCAGTTTATTTCCGGGACAGGGCAATCAGCCCCAGCATTTT.

The chain carries TRBV5-1 and TRBJ2-5; 8 nucleotides align to TRBD2. The J segment lost 4 bases and the V segment lost 9 bases, leaving 8 bases of the junction unmatched. The CDR3 is made up of 13 amino acids. Per germline, CDR1 SGHRS and CDR2 YFSETQ. The CDR3 loop is CAIGGADGETQYF. DNA of the CDR3: TGCGCCATCGGGGGGGCTGACGGAGAGACCCAGTACTTC.

The rearrangement joins TRBV5-6 to TRBJ1-6; D unresolved. From germline, CDR1 is SGHDT and CDR2 YYEEEE. Between the trimmed V and J ends, which lost 3 bases and 9 bases, there was a span of 10 bases. This CDR3 contains 13 residues. The DNA of the CDR3 is TGTGCCAGCAGCTCCACATCAGGTTCACCCCTCCACTTT. The encoded protein is CASSSTSGSPLHF. Drawing the rest from reference TRBV5-6 and TRBJ1-6, the complete variable domain is DAGVTQSPTHLIKTRGQQVTLRCSPKSGHDTVSWYQQALGQGPQFIFQYYEEEERQRGNFPDRFSGHQFPNYSSELNVNALLLGDSALYLCASSSTSGSPLHFGNGTRLTVT.

Here the CDR3 DNA reads TGTGCCAGCAGCGCCCGGGGCGGGGGAAGAGAGACCCAGTACTTC. The encoded protein is CASSARGGGRETQYF. This rearrangement joins TRBV5-4 to TRBJ2-5, with 7 nucleotides matching TRBD2. The ends lost 4 bases at V and 4 bases at J; junction bases unmatched: 10. This CDR3 has 15 residues. Germline V gene data show CDR1 as SGHNT and CDR2 as YYREEE (reference sequence).

This clone was counted a single time. The V call is TRBV7-9, the J call TRBJ2-7; 8 nucleotides line up with TRBD1. This CDR3 spans 15 amino acids. After removal of 7 bases from V and 0 bases from J, the junction contained 8 bases not matched to a gene. The germline V gene encodes CDR1 SEHNR and CDR2 FQNEAQ (reference sequence). Written as DNA, the CDR3 is TGTGCCAGCACTCACCGACAGGGGATCTCCTACGAGCAGTACTTC. It translates to CASTHRQGISYEQYF.

This clone showed up just a few times. This chain joins TRBV25-1 and TRBJ1-2; 7 bases line up with TRBD1. This CDR3 has 13 amino acids. Germline CDR1 reads MGHDK; CDR2 reads SYGVNS. Unmatched junction bases numbered 5, after V lost 4 bases and J lost 6 bases. The CDR3 DNA reads TGTGCCAGCAGTGTGACAGGGACACATGGCTACACCTTC. Protein sequence: CASSVTGTHGYTF.

The gene calls are TRBV5-6 and TRBJ1-1, with TRBD1 identical over 9 bases. Looked up from germline, CDR1 is SGHDT and CDR2 is YYEEEE. This CDR3 contains 17 residues. V lost 4 bases and J lost 4; bases outside the gene matches: 14. CDR3 nucleotide sequence: TGTGCCAGCAGCCGACGACAGGGGGTTATTGGGGGCACTGAAGCTTTCTTT. Residues: CASSRRQGVIGGTEAFF. The full variable domain, in which reference TRBV5-6 and TRBJ1-1 provide the parts outside the CDR3, is DAGVTQSPTHLIKTRGQQVTLRCSPKSGHDTVSWYQQALGQGPQFIFQYYEEEERQRGNFPDRFSGHQFPNYSSELNVNALLLGDSALYLCASSRRQGVIGGTEAFFGQGTRLTVV.

The V and J genes are TRBV4-3 and TRBJ1-1; 8 bases map to TRBD1. From germline, CDR1 is LGHNA and CDR2 YSLEER. CDR3 length: 17 amino acids. Unmatched junction bases numbered 10, after V lost 1 base and J lost 3 bases. CDR3 in DNA: TGCGCCAGCAGCCAAGGGGGGACAGGTAATGGGGACACTGAAGCTTTCTTT. Amino acids: CASSQGGTGNGDTEAFF.

V gene TRBV28 combines with J gene TRBJ1-3, with 8 bases identical to TRBD1. The CDR3 is 15 residues long. Trimming at V came to 1 base and at J to 6 bases, leaving 5 bases not matched to a gene. Germline V lookup: CDR1 MDHEN, CDR2 SYDVKM. In DNA, the CDR3 is TGTGCCAGCAGTTTATATCCGACAGGGGTAAACACCATATATTTT. The encoded protein is CASSLYPTGVNTIYF.

The chain combines TRBV7-9 with TRBJ2-7, with 7 bases fitting TRBD2. With V trimmed by 6 bases and J by 6 bases, 14 bases remained unmatched. This CDR3 region has 15 residues. Germline V gives CDR1 SEHNR, CDR2 FQNEAQ (reference sequence). The CDR3 reads CASRAVGDYTGEQYF. The CDR3 nucleotides are TGTGCCAGCAGGGCGGTCGGGGACTACACGGGCGAGCAGTACTTC.

This sequence joins TRBV4-1 and TRBJ1-5; possibly TRBD1 for D (6 bases). The CDR3 has 14 residues. V lost 4 bases, J lost 4 bases, and 11 bases lay in between. Germline lookup yields CDR1 MGHRA and CDR2 YSYEKL. The CDR3 bases are TGCGCCAGCAGCCTCCGGGACACTAATCAGCCCCAGCATTTT. Its translation is CASSLRDTNQPQHF.

V gene TRBV15 combines with J gene TRBJ1-2, with a weak D call TRBD1 (5 bases). The V gene lost 3 bases and the J gene lost 5 bases, with 19 bases spanning the gap. CDR1 LNHNV and CDR2 YYDKDF come from the germline V gene (reference sequence). The CDR3 extends over 16 amino acids. In nucleotides, the CDR3 is TGTGCCACCAGCAGGGTAACAGGCCAGGCCAGGTATGGCTACACCTTC. The encoded protein is CATSRVTGQARYGYTF.

This chain uses TRBV25-1 with TRBJ2-2; D not certain. Trimming took off 0 bases at V and 7 bases at J, with 6 bases between the two ends. In germline, CDR1 is MGHDK, CDR2 SYGVNS. There are 13 residues in the CDR3. CDR3 nucleotide sequence: TGTGCCAGCAGTGAATACCCCGGCGGGGAGCTGTTTTTT. Its translation: CASSEYPGGELFF.

V and J are TRBV5-1 and TRBJ2-1; 10 bases map to TRBD2. Germline V CDR1 and CDR2: SGHRS, YFSETQ. Losses at the gene ends were 6 bases for V and 8 bases for J; bases not matched to a gene: 5. There are 13 residues in the CDR3. The CDR3 sequence is CASKLAGMDEQFF. CDR3 in DNA: TGCGCCAGCAAACTAGCGGGGATGGATGAGCAGTTCTTC.

This clone was observed a handful of times. The chain is built from TRBV6-1 and TRBJ1-1; TRBD1 is a possible D gene (6 bases). The V end was cut by 5 bases, the J end by 1 base, with 14 bases between. The CDR3 spans 15 residues. Germline V gene data show CDR1 as MNHNS and CDR2 as SASEGT. The CDR3 spells CASSSRGGWNTEAFF. CDR3 DNA sequence: TGTGCCAGCAGTAGCAGGGGAGGGTGGAACACTGAAGCTTTCTTT.

This clone appeared a few times. The chain is built from TRBV28 and TRBJ1-3; 7 bases are a match to TRBD1. The trim removed 6 bases at V and 9 bases at J, leaving 11 bases unmatched. The CDR3 is 14 amino acids. Germline V gives CDR1 MDHEN, CDR2 SYDVKM. CDR3 in amino acids: CASRVTGSSGTIYF. Written as DNA, the CDR3 is TGTGCCAGCAGGGTGACAGGGAGCTCGGGCACCATATATTTT.

The gene calls are TRBV11-2 and TRBJ1-4, with 7 bases matching TRBD1. CDR1 is SGHAT, CDR2 FQNNGV, per germline. Germline trimming cut 3 bases from V and 3 bases from J; bases unmatched to any gene: 4. The CDR3 runs to 15 residues. The CDR3 DNA is TGTGCCAGCAGCTTCGGGACAGACCCTAATGAAAAACTGTTTTTT. This gives the protein CASSFGTDPNEKLFF. Complete variable domain (other parts from reference TRBV11-2 and TRBJ1-4): EAGVAQSPRYKIIEKRQSVAFWCNPISGHATLYWYQQILGQGPKLLIQFQNNGVVDDSQLPKDRFSAERLKGVDSTLKIQPAKLEDSAVYLCASSFGTDPNEKLFFGSGTQLSVL.